The rows below give T cell receptor beta chains drawn from one sample of a study of blood T cell repertoires in COVID-19. Profiling relied on immunoSEQ multiplex PCR, and the TCRdb table lists in-frame clones only, not all of them. The table includes about 280,000 clones, around 87% detected once. The specimen sequenced was peripheral blood. The receptors were gathered from a woman in her 30s who had recovered from COVID-19. Each CDR3 is given with its conserved first and last residue. A D gene is named only where the DNA matches it firmly. Expanded clones get a size class; other rows say once, few or many, or leave the size out.

CDR3aa: CASRQGPDSNQPQHF
CDR3nt: TGTGCCAGCAGACAGGGGCCCGATAGCAATCAGCCCCAGCATTTT
d_gene: TRBD1
v_gene: TRBV10-3
j_gene: TRBJ1-5
abundance: few

CDR3aa: CASSDNPEDVGYNSPLHF
CDR3nt: TGTGCCAGCAGTGATAATCCCGAAGACGTCGGGTATAATTCACCCCTCCACTTT
d_gene: .
v_gene: TRBV2
j_gene: TRBJ1-6
abundance: once

CDR3aa: CASRRASEGSEYF
CDR3nt: TGTGCCAGCAGGCGGGCCAGTGAAGGATCGGAGTATTTT
d_gene: .
v_gene: TRBV6-5
j_gene: TRBJ2-3
abundance: .

CDR3aa: CATSALGSSGETQYF
CDR3nt: TGTGCCACCAGTGCCCTGGGCTCCTCTGGGGAGACCCAGTACTTC
d_gene: .
v_gene: TRBV24-1
j_gene: TRBJ2-5
abundance: once

CDR3aa: CASSQLIELNGYTF
CDR3nt: TGCGCCAGCAGCCAGCTCATAGAGCTCAATGGCTACACCTTC
d_gene: .
v_gene: TRBV4-1
j_gene: TRBJ1-2
abundance: .

CDR3aa: CASSVGGTGFNEQFF
CDR3nt: TGTGCCAGCAGCGTAGGAGGGACAGGGTTCAATGAGCAGTTCTTC
d_gene: TRBD1
v_gene: TRBV9
j_gene: TRBJ2-1
abundance: once

CDR3aa: CASSKTLAGAFGEQFF
CDR3nt: TGTGCCAGCAGCAAAACTCTAGCGGGAGCTTTTGGTGAGCAGTTCTTC
d_gene: TRBD2
v_gene: TRBV5-4
j_gene: TRBJ2-1
abundance: .

CDR3aa: CASSRIGGATGELFF
CDR3nt: TGTGCCAGCAGTCGCATTGGAGGGGCCACCGGGGAGCTGTTTTTT
d_gene: .
v_gene: TRBV28
j_gene: TRBJ2-2
abundance: .

CDR3aa: CATSVSGTGYDEQYF
CDR3nt: TGTGCCACCAGCGTCAGCGGGACAGGGTATGACGAGCAGTACTTC
d_gene: TRBD1
v_gene: TRBV15
j_gene: TRBJ2-7
abundance: .

CDR3aa: CASTKVEGETQYF
CDR3nt: TGCGCCAGCACCAAGGTGGAGGGGGAGACCCAGTACTTC
d_gene: .
v_gene: TRBV5-1
j_gene: TRBJ2-5
abundance: .

CDR3aa: CASSQGGSTNYGYTF
CDR3nt: TGTGCCAGCAGCCAAGGGGGCAGCACTAACTATGGCTACACCTTC
d_gene: .
v_gene: TRBV3-1/TRBV3-2
j_gene: TRBJ1-2
abundance: few

CDR3aa: CASRPTDRNTGELFF
CDR3nt: TGTGCCAGCCGGCCTACGGACAGGAACACCGGGGAGCTGTTTTTT
d_gene: .
v_gene: TRBV28
j_gene: TRBJ2-2
abundance: .

CDR3aa: CASRSGETQYF
CDR3nt: TGTGCCAGTAGGTCAGGGGAGACCCAGTACTTC
d_gene: .
v_gene: TRBV19
j_gene: TRBJ2-5
abundance: .

CDR3aa: CASSHQGGFGTEAFF
CDR3nt: TGTGCCAGTAGTCACCAGGGAGGGTTTGGCACTGAAGCTTTCTTT
d_gene: .
v_gene: TRBV19
j_gene: TRBJ1-1
abundance: once

CDR3aa: CASSLGLGTSGYEQYF
CDR3nt: TGTGCCAGCAGCTTAGGACTCGGGACTAGCGGCTACGAGCAGTACTTC
d_gene: TRBD2
v_gene: TRBV5-4
j_gene: TRBJ2-7
abundance: .

CDR3aa: CASSQMGQTNYGYTF
CDR3nt: TGCGCCAGCAGTCAAATGGGACAGACCAACTATGGCTACACCTTC
d_gene: TRBD1
v_gene: TRBV23-1
j_gene: TRBJ1-2
abundance: once

CDR3aa: CASSEKGADPTGELFF
CDR3nt: TGTGCCAGCAGCGAGAAGGGGGCTGATCCGACCGGGGAGCTGTTTTTT
d_gene: TRBD1
v_gene: TRBV9
j_gene: TRBJ2-2
abundance: .

CDR3aa: CASSRGDRGNSPLHF
CDR3nt: TGTGCCAGCAGCCGGGGGGACAGGGGAAATTCACCCCTCCACTTT
d_gene: TRBD1
v_gene: TRBV5-6
j_gene: TRBJ1-6
abundance: few

CDR3aa: CASSNAFYYEQYF
CDR3nt: TGTGCCAGCAGCAACGCATTCTACTACGAGCAGTACTTC
d_gene: .
v_gene: TRBV7-9
j_gene: TRBJ2-7
abundance: .

CDR3aa: CASSLAPGSSYEQYF
CDR3nt: TGCGCCAGCAGCTTGGCCCCCGGGAGCTCCTACGAGCAGTACTTC
d_gene: .
v_gene: TRBV5-1
j_gene: TRBJ2-7
abundance: .

CDR3aa: CASSRSGGTAEAFF
CDR3nt: TGTGCCAGCAGCCGTTCGGGAGGGACGGCTGAAGCTTTCTTT
d_gene: .
v_gene: TRBV7-9
j_gene: TRBJ1-1
abundance: .

CDR3aa: CASSFPTSGTSYEQYF
CDR3nt: TGTGCCAGCAGTTTCCCAACTAGCGGAACCTCCTACGAGCAGTACTTC
d_gene: TRBD2
v_gene: TRBV28
j_gene: TRBJ2-7
abundance: .

CDR3aa: CASSQTPGTGEEYGYTF
CDR3nt: TGTGCCAGCAGCCAAACTCCCGGGACAGGGGAAGAATATGGCTACACCTTC
d_gene: TRBD1
v_gene: TRBV3-1/TRBV3-2
j_gene: TRBJ1-2
abundance: .

CDR3aa: CASLSAGPSAGYQETQYF
CDR3nt: TGTGCCAGCCTCAGTGCGGGACCCAGCGCAGGGTACCAAGAGACCCAGTACTTC
d_gene: .
v_gene: TRBV28
j_gene: TRBJ2-5
abundance: .

CDR3aa: CASSSPDRGDIQYF
CDR3nt: TGCGCCAGCAGCTCACCCGACAGGGGGGACATTCAGTACTTC
d_gene: TRBD1
v_gene: TRBV5-1
j_gene: TRBJ2-4
abundance: .

CDR3aa: CASTVGLGAFF
CDR3nt: TGTGCCAGCACCGTGGGGCTGGGAGCTTTCTTT
d_gene: .
v_gene: TRBV2
j_gene: TRBJ1-1
abundance: .

CDR3aa: CASSSGTSGREQFF
CDR3nt: TGTGCCAGCAGCTCCGGGACTAGCGGGAGGGAGCAGTTCTTC
d_gene: TRBD2
v_gene: TRBV6-5
j_gene: TRBJ2-1
abundance: .

CDR3aa: CASSEPRPAKRGGPYEQYF
CDR3nt: TGCGCCAGCAGTGAACCCCGGCCGGCGAAGAGGGGGGGCCCCTACGAGCAGTACTTC
d_gene: .
v_gene: TRBV10-1
j_gene: TRBJ2-7
abundance: .

CDR3aa: CASTQVAGTEAFF
CDR3nt: TGCGCCAGCACCCAGGTAGCGGGCACTGAAGCTTTCTTT
d_gene: .
v_gene: TRBV5-1
j_gene: TRBJ1-1
abundance: .

CDR3aa: CASSGTTYEQYF
CDR3nt: TGTGCCAGCTCAGGCACAACCTACGAGCAGTACTTC
d_gene: .
v_gene: TRBV18
j_gene: TRBJ2-7
abundance: once

CDR3aa: CASSGAGGTTDTQYF
CDR3nt: TGCGCCAGCAGCGGGGCGGGGGGTACCACAGATACGCAGTATTTT
d_gene: TRBD2
v_gene: TRBV5-1
j_gene: TRBJ2-3
abundance: .

CDR3aa: CASKSWRNTEAFF
CDR3nt: TGTGCCAGCAAAAGTTGGAGAAACACTGAAGCTTTCTTT
d_gene: .
v_gene: TRBV12-3/TRBV12-4
j_gene: TRBJ1-1
abundance: .

CDR3aa: CATEGQALSYEQYF
CDR3nt: TGTGCCACCGAGGGACAGGCCCTCTCCTACGAGCAGTACTTC
d_gene: TRBD1
v_gene: TRBV28
j_gene: TRBJ2-7
abundance: .

CDR3aa: CASSDRVGWEQYF
CDR3nt: TGTGCCAGCTCGGACAGGGTAGGTTGGGAGCAGTACTTC
d_gene: TRBD1
v_gene: TRBV27
j_gene: TRBJ2-7
abundance: .

CDR3aa: CASSFKSGNTDTQYF
CDR3nt: TGTGCCAGCAGCTTTAAGAGCGGGAACACAGATACGCAGTATTTT
d_gene: TRBD2
v_gene: TRBV7-3
j_gene: TRBJ2-3
abundance: .

CDR3aa: CASSPDRRGLAFF
CDR3nt: TGTGCCAGCAGCCCGGACAGGAGGGGATTAGCTTTCTTT
d_gene: TRBD1
v_gene: TRBV6-4
j_gene: TRBJ1-1
abundance: .

CDR3aa: CASSLWSNSPLHF
CDR3nt: TGTGCCAGCAGTTTGTGGAGCAATTCACCCCTCCACTTT
d_gene: .
v_gene: TRBV12-3/TRBV12-4
j_gene: TRBJ1-6
abundance: .

CDR3aa: CASSATSNEQFF
CDR3nt: TGTGCCAGCAGCGCCACTTCCAATGAGCAGTTCTTC
d_gene: .
v_gene: TRBV3-1/TRBV3-2
j_gene: TRBJ2-1
abundance: .

CDR3aa: CATSDPPDTEAFF
CDR3nt: TGTGCCACCAGTGATCCTCCGGACACTGAAGCTTTCTTT
d_gene: .
v_gene: TRBV24-1
j_gene: TRBJ1-1
abundance: .

CDR3aa: CASSQERDFYNEQFF
CDR3nt: TGCGCCAGCAGCCAAGAAAGGGACTTCTACAATGAGCAGTTCTTC
d_gene: .
v_gene: TRBV4-3
j_gene: TRBJ2-1
abundance: .

CDR3aa: CAGGRAPNYGYTF
CDR3nt: TGTGCCGGGGGCAGGGCGCCGAACTATGGCTACACCTTC
d_gene: .
v_gene: TRBV5-4
j_gene: TRBJ1-2
abundance: .

CDR3aa: CATSRDPGGSYGYTF
CDR3nt: TGTGCCACCAGCAGAGACCCAGGGGGAAGCTATGGCTACACCTTC
d_gene: TRBD1
v_gene: TRBV15
j_gene: TRBJ1-2
abundance: .